The 14 T cell receptor beta chains listed next were all sequenced from one sample in a study of blood T cell repertoires in COVID-19. Clones were sequenced by immunoSEQ multiplex PCR, and TCRdb holds only the in-frame ones, with some missing. The sample has around 400,000 clones, more than 70% seen once. The specimen sequenced was peripheral blood. The receptors here all came from a woman aged 55-70 years with COVID-19, enrolled during active disease.

The chain couples TRBV5-1 to TRBJ2-7, with TRBD1 matching 7 bases. V lost 5 bases, J lost 6 bases, and 8 bases stayed unmatched. The CDR3 has 13 residues. The germline V gene encodes CDR1 SGHRS and CDR2 YFSETQ. The CDR3 nucleotides are TGCGCCAGCAGTTTACCAGGGGGTCGCGAGCAGTACTTC. This sequence encodes CASSLPGGREQYF. Together with reference TRBV5-1 and TRBJ2-7, the CDR3 gives the full variable domain: KAGVTQTPRYLIKTRGQQVTLSCSPISGHRSVSWYQQTPGQGLQFLFEYFSETQRNKGNFPGRFSGRQFSNSRSEMNVSTLELGDSALYLCASSLPGGREQYFGPGTRLTVT.

The chain recombines TRBV6-5 with TRBJ2-6, with unresolved D. The CDR3 is made up of 10 amino acids. Germline CDR1 and CDR2: MNHEY and SVGAGI. Deletions cut 10 bases from V and 10 bases from J, with 8 bases between. CDR3 nucleotides: TGTGCCACCCTCCCTAACGTCCTGACTTTC. Its translation: CATLPNVLTF.

The V gene is TRBV12-3 or TRBV12-4, the J gene TRBJ2-7; D perhaps matches TRBD2 (6 bases). The CDR3 spans 12 residues. Trimming removed 6 bases from V and 7 bases from J, with 13 bases in between. CDR3 sequence: CASRRDSREQYF. The CDR3 region has the DNA TGTGCCAGCAGACGGGACTCTCGGGAGCAGTACTTC.

CDR3 loop: CASSHLGGSEKLFF. CDR3 in DNA: TGTGCCAGCAGCCACTTGGGGGGGAGTGAAAAACTGTTTTTT. V gene TRBV3-1 (or the pseudogene TRBV3-2) combines with J gene TRBJ1-4; a weak D match, TRBD1 (5 bases). Trimming stripped 3 bases from V and 7 bases from J, with 12 bases between. Germline lookup yields CDR1 LGHDT and CDR2 YNNKEL (reference sequence). The CDR3 totals 14 residues.

The chain recombines TRBV5-5 with TRBJ2-7; perhaps TRBD2 as D (5 bases). Germline V gives CDR1 SGHKS, CDR2 YYEKEE (reference sequence). V was clipped by 0 bases and J by 7 bases, with 14 bases between them. CDR3 length: 14 residues. The CDR3 nucleotides are TGTGCCAGCAGCTTGGCCTACGCGTCGGGGGAGCAGTACTTC. Its protein is CASSLAYASGEQYF.

The V call is TRBV3-1 (or the pseudogene TRBV3-2), the J call TRBJ2-2; 11 bases are shared with TRBD2. This CDR3 contains 16 residues. The germline V gene encodes CDR1 LGHDT and CDR2 YNNKEL (reference sequence). Losses at the gene ends were 3 bases for V and 11 bases for J; bases not matched to a gene: 11. CDR3: CASSHPQLAGDGELFF. Here the CDR3 DNA reads TGTGCCAGCAGCCACCCCCAACTAGCGGGGGACGGCGAGCTGTTTTTT.

The rearrangement links TRBV5-1 to TRBJ1-4; D is perhaps TRBD1 (5 bases). CDR1 and CDR2 from the germline V gene are SGHRS and YFSETQ. This CDR3 has 14 amino acids. V lost 0 bases and J lost 5, with 8 bases in between. Here the CDR3 DNA reads TGCGCCAGCAGCTTGGGACAGTTAAATGAAAAACTGTTTTTT. This sequence encodes CASSLGQLNEKLFF.

The chain employs TRBV4-2 and TRBJ2-5; D unclear. V was shortened by 7 bases and J by 1 base, with 7 bases between the two germline ends. In germline, CDR1 is LGHNA, CDR2 YNFKEQ. The CDR3 spans 12 residues. The CDR3 is CASTDFQETQYF. CDR3 bases: TGTGCCAGCACAGACTTCCAAGAGACCCAGTACTTC.

The V and J genes are TRBV7-9 and TRBJ2-7; D is possibly TRBD1 (6 bases). The CDR3 contains 14 residues. CDR1 SEHNR and CDR2 FQNEAQ come from the germline V gene (reference sequence). The ends were cut back, 5 bases at V and 4 bases at J, with 15 bases in the middle. This chain's CDR3 is CASSVQGKGYEQYF. Written as DNA, the CDR3 is TGTGCCAGCAGCGTACAGGGTAAAGGATACGAGCAGTACTTC.

CDR3 residues: CASSYSGQGNYGYTF. The CDR3 DNA follows: TGCGCCAGCAGCTACTCAGGACAGGGGAACTATGGCTACACCTTC. J is TRBJ1-2 and V is TRBV5-1; 9 positions match TRBD1. Germline V lookup: CDR1 SGHRS, CDR2 YFSETQ. The CDR3 is made up of 15 amino acids. The J segment lost 2 bases and the V segment lost 3 bases, leaving 5 bases of the junction unmatched.

The chain links TRBV5-1 to TRBJ2-3, with 16 nucleotides matching TRBD2. This CDR3 contains 15 residues. The V gene's germline CDR1 is SGHRS and CDR2 YFSETQ. Trimming removed 4 bases from V and 4 bases from J; junction bases left unmatched: 0. Here the CDR3 reads CASSGTSGGADTQYF. CDR3 coding DNA: TGCGCCAGCAGCGGGACTAGCGGGGGGGCAGATACGCAGTATTTT.

This clone has just one count. The chain uses TRBV18 and TRBJ2-7; D is possibly TRBD2 (6 bases). Germline lookup yields CDR1 KGHSH and CDR2 LQKENI. The CDR3 consists of 15 residues. V dropped 2 bases and J dropped 0 bases, with 11 bases sitting between them. The CDR3 sequence: CASSPTGGSSYEQYF. CDR3 DNA sequence: TGTGCCAGCTCACCAACCGGGGGTAGCTCCTACGAGCAGTACTTC.

Points on this clone: Other DNA sequences in this sample translate to the same CDR3. The V call is TRBV18, the J call TRBJ1-4; D unclear. The CDR3 has 15 amino acids. V shed 0 bases and J shed 8 bases, with 13 bases lying between them. Germline CDR1 is KGHSH and CDR2 is LQKENI. The CDR3 DNA sequence: TGTGCCAGCTCACCACCGGGAGACCGCGGGGAAAAACTGTTTTTT. Protein sequence: CASSPPGDRGEKLFF.

In this sample, this clone turned up a few times. The V and J genes are TRBV7-6 and TRBJ1-3, with 12 positions matching TRBD1. The CDR3 spans 19 residues. Per the germline V gene, CDR1 is SGHVS and CDR2 is FNYEAQ. With 5 bases clipped from V and 4 bases from J, the junction kept 15 bases outside the gene matches. CDR3 bases: TGTGCCAGCAGCAAGGCGCCGGGACAGGGGGCCCCCGGGGGAAACACCATATATTTT. It specifies CASSKAPGQGAPGGNTIYF.